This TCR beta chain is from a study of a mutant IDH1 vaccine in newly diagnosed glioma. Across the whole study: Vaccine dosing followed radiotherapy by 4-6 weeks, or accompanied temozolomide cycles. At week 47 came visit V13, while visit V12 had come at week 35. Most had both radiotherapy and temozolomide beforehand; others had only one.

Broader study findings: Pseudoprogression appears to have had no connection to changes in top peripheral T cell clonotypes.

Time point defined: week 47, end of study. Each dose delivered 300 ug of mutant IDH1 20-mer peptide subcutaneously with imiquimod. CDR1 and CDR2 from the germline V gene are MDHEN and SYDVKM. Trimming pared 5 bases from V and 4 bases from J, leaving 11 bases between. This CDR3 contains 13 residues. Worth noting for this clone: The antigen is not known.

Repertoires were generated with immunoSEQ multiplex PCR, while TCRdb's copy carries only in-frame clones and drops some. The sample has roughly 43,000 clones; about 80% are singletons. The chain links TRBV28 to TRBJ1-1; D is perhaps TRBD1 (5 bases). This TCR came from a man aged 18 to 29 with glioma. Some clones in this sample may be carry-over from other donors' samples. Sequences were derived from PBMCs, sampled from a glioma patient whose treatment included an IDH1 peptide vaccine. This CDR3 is CASSASGSTEAFF. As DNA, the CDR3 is TGTGCCAGCAGTGCCTCAGGGAGCACTGAAGCTTTCTTT.